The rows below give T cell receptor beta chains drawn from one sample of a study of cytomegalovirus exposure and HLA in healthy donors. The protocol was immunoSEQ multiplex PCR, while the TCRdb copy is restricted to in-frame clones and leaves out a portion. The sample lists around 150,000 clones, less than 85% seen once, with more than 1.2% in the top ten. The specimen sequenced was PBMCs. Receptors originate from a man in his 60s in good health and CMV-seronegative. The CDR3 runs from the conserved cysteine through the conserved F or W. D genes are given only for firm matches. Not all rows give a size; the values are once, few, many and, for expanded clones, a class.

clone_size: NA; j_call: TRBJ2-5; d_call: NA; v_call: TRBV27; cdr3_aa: CASSPEIGLETQYF; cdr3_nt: TGTGCCAGCAGTCCCGAGATTGGTTTGGAGACCCAGTACTTC
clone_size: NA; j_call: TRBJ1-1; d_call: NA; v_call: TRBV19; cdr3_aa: CASSVLSTGTEAFF; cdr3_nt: TGTGCCAGTAGTGTATTATCGACGGGCACTGAAGCTTTCTTT
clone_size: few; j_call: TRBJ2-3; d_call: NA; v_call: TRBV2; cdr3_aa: CASSSSGGTVAQYF; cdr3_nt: TGTGCCAGCAGTTCCTCGGGGGGCACAGTTGCGCAGTATTTT
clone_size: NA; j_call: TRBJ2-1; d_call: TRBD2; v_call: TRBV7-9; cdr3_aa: CASSLGRGASYNEQFF; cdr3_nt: TGTGCCAGCAGCTTAGGGCGGGGGGCATCCTACAATGAGCAGTTCTTC
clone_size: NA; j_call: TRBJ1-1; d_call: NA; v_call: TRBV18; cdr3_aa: CASSPVRGGPNTEAFF; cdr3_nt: TGTGCCAGCTCACCAGTGAGGGGGGGGCCGAACACTGAAGCTTTCTTT
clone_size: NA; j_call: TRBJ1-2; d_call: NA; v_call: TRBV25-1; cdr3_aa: CASSAWGRGSDGYTF; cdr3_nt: TGTGCCAGCAGTGCGTGGGGCAGGGGTTCAGATGGCTACACCTTC
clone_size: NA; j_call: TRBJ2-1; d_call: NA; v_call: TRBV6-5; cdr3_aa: CASSYSALVIQGEQFF; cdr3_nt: TGTGCCAGCAGTTACTCGGCGCTGGTTATACAGGGTGAGCAGTTCTTC
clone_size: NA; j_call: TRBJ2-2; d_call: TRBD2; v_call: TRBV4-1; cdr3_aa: CASSPKSGGRETGELFF; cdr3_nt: TGCGCCAGCAGCCCTAAAAGCGGGGGGCGGGAGACCGGGGAGCTGTTTTTT
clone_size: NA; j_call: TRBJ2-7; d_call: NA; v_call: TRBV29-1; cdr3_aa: CSVEGGRPGEQYF; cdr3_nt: TGCAGCGTCGAGGGGGGGCGCCCAGGCGAGCAGTACTTC
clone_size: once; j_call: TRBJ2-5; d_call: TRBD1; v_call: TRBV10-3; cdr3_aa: CAIRSGTGEQETQYF; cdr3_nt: TGTGCCATCAGGTCCGGGACAGGGGAACAAGAGACCCAGTACTTC
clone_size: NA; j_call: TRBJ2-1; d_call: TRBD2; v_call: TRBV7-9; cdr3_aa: CASSSSGRAGNEQFF; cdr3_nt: TGTGCCAGCAGCTCCAGCGGGAGGGCCGGGAATGAGCAGTTCTTC
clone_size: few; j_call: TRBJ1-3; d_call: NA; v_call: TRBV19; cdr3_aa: CASRRSGTGNTIYF; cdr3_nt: TGTGCCAGTAGGAGGTCGGGGACTGGAAACACCATATATTTT
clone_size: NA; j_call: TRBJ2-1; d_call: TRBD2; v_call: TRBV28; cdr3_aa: CASSFGRPTHNEQFF; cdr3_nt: TGTGCCAGCAGTTTCGGGAGGCCAACTCACAATGAGCAGTTCTTC
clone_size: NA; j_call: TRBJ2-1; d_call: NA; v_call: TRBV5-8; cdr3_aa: CASTRDATRDEQFF; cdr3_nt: TGTGCCAGCACCCGGGATGCAACGCGAGATGAGCAGTTCTTC
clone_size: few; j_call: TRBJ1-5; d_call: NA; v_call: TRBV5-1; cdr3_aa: CASSWGVEQPQHF; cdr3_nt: TGCGCCAGCAGCTGGGGGGTAGAGCAGCCCCAGCATTTT
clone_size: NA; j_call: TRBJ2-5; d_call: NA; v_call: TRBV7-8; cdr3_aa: CASSLDGQETQYF; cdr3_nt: TGTGCCAGCAGCTTAGACGGTCAAGAGACCCAGTACTTC
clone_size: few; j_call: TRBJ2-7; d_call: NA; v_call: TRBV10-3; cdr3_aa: CAISWGGGDSEQYF; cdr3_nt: TGTGCCATCAGTTGGGGAGGAGGGGATTCCGAGCAGTACTTC
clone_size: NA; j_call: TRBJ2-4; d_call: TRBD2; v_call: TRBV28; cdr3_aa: CASSRRLAGVYF; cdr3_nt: TGTGCCAGCAGCCGCAGACTAGCGGGAGTGTACTTC
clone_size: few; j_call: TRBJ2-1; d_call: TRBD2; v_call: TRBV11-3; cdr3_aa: CASSRPGGDNEQFF; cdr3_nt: TGTGCCAGCAGCCGCCCGGGAGGCGACAATGAGCAGTTCTTC
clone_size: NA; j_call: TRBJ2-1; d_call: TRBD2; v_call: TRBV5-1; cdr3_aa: CASRGSGGATYNEQFF; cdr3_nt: TGCGCCAGCAGGGGTAGCGGGGGGGCCACCTACAATGAGCAGTTCTTC
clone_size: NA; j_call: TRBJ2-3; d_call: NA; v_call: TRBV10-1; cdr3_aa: CASSELLRTDTQYF; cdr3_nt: TGCGCCAGCAGTGAGTTGCTACGCACAGATACGCAGTATTTT
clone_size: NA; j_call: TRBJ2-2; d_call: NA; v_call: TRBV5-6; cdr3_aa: CASSLPRAGELFF; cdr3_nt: TGTGCCAGCAGCTTGCCCCGGGCCGGGGAGCTGTTTTTT